The T cell receptor beta chain under discussion was sequenced for a study of shared clonotypes between healthy human individuals. The V segment lost 0 bases and the J segment 6 bases; nucleotides outside the gene matches: 2. The germline gives CDR1 SGHRS, CDR2 YFSETQ. This CDR3 spans 14 amino acids. Sequencing used immunoSEQ multiplex PCR; TCRdb keeps in-frame clones, though not all of them. The repertoire holds 450,000 to 550,000 clones, around 79% seen once, with 13% in the top ten. Healthy HIV-negative adults with no recent acute infections or vaccinations were recruited as donors. All the donors were Caucasian adults who lived in Nashville, Tennessee.

The chain links TRBV5-1 to TRBJ1-5, with 8 bases lining up with TRBD1. The clonotype was recovered from a woman aged 35 to 49 in good health. Some clones in this sample may be carry-over from other donors' samples. The specimen sequenced was PBMCs. The CDR3 region has the DNA TGCGCCAGCAGCTTGGGAGACAGGGGTCAGCCCCAGCATTTT. Translating it yields CASSLGDRGQPQHF.